The source of this T cell receptor (beta chain) is a study of early T cells in non-severe SARS-CoV-2 infection. Across the whole study: Unpaired chains resulted from sequencing bulk RNA of unsorted whole blood.

The CDR3 spans 15 residues. The V gene end was trimmed by 3 bases and the J gene end by 9 bases; junction bases not matched to a gene: 6. The germline V gene encodes CDR1 DFQATT and CDR2 SNEGSKA (reference sequence). Unique molecular identifiers were attached to individual cDNA molecules. TCRdb processed the 5' RACE reads anew with MiXCR; each CDR3 protein has one entry. This sample has about 48,000 distinct CDR3 sequences; 6.2% occur once, and the top ten carry around 7%. This clonotype has more than one count but fewer than ten. The source of this sequence is an adult who was a healthcare worker with PCR-confirmed SARS-CoV-2 infection or an uninfected control (not recorded which). V gene TRBV20-1 combines with J gene TRBJ2-3, with 16 bases lining up with TRBD2. The sequencing here drew on whole blood, taken at baseline. This CDR3 reads CSASGTSGRARTQYF. The CDR3 DNA follows: TGCAGTGCTAGCGGGACTAGCGGGAGGGCCAGAACGCAGTATTTT.